This entry features one T cell receptor (beta chain) sequence. Its antigen is currently not known. No clone much larger than this one lies a single base away; base qualities are absent. These data are taken from a study of blood T cell repertoires in COVID-19 (TCRdb year 2020). With regard to the full study: Samples covering the acute and convalescent phases of COVID-19 were provided by collaborators in the United States, Italy and Spain. The prospective study material was composed of cDNA or gDNA derived from T cells, B-cell-depleted T cells, or PBMCs. Subjects who had been exposed to COVID-19, were actively infected with it, or had recovered from it provided the deeply sampled blood TCRbeta repertoires that made up the dataset. The repertoires were released in a freely available public database meant as a resource for research on the immune response to SARS-CoV-2. The samples were drawn from the first 160 participants of the ongoing ImmuneRACE study and from under 1,500 subjects provided by 6 global collaborators. A de-identified subject ID, COVID-19 status, age in years and sex were almost always included in the sample metadata. HLA class I and class II types, where available, came from metadata supplied by the sample provider rather than from assay-based typing.

The germline V and J ends show losses of 5 bases and 4 bases respectively, and no gene match explains 7 bases of the junction. Sequences LNHDA (CDR1) and SQIVND (CDR2) are obtained from the germline V gene (reference sequence). The cysteine opens and the phenylalanine closes a CDR3 of 14 amino acids. Just CDR3 DNA is preserved here, 42 bases in frame from base 1. The immunoSEQ Assay, a bias-controlled multiplex PCR, was used to amplify TCRbeta CDR3 regions from genomic DNA. The study's processing was this. The number of nucleated cells in each sample was estimated from the amplification of reference gene primers within the assay. To quantify the absolute abundance of each unique TCRbeta CDR3 rearrangement, sequence reads were collapsed and filtered. For each sample, productive Simpson clonality was calculated by taking the square root of Simpson's diversity index across productive rearrangements. Drawn from immuneACCESS, this table holds only the in-frame rearrangements with V and J called that TCRdb kept. Clones are partly lost; checked studies trace under half to an unresolved V gene and leave the rest unexplained. V and J calls plus clone size are reproduced from that table; the DNA served to infer D and trimming. In this sample the table shows under 350,000 clones, just under 90% of which occur a single time. 1.9% of the sample is in the top ten clones.

Participants in the prospective study were aged roughly 18 to 89 years, lived in about two dozen United States geographic areas, and enrolled through a virtual design. Cohort assignment in the prospective study relied on participant-reported clinical history from a screening survey and a study questionnaire. Recovered participants in ImmuneRACE Cohort 3 were defined by two consecutive negative NP/OP PCR tests, clearance by a healthcare professional, or resolution of symptoms. Mobile phlebotomists in the prospective study collected whole blood, serum and a nasopharyngeal or oropharyngeal swab from every participant. Prospective study participants could optionally give additional blood draws and questionnaires over an approximately two-month period. Before DNA extraction, prospective study blood samples were shipped either frozen or at room temperature. Overall results and qualifications from the work: The quantity of clinical and demographic metadata differed by source and by participant and was supplied without curation.

Sequencing used PBMCs or T cells enriched from blood (not recorded which). This receptor was taken from a woman aged 60-75 years who had recovered from COVID-19. The V gene is TRBV19 and the J gene is TRBJ1-2; 7 bases in between match TRBD1. The CDR3 protein sequence reads: CASSEGRGAYGYTF. The DNA sequence is given as TGTGCCAGTAGTGAGGGCAGGGGGGCCTATGGCTACACCTTC. Supplemented by the reference TRBV19 and TRBJ1-2 proteins around the CDR3, the complete variable domain is DGGITQSPKYLFRKEGQNVTLSCEQNLNHDAMYWYRQDPGQGLRLIYYSQIVNDFQKGDIAEGYSVSREKKESFPLTVTSAQKNPTAFYLCASSEGRGAYGYTFGSGTRLTVV.